This T cell receptor (beta chain) was sequenced in a study of blood T cell repertoires in COVID-19. At the level of the study: Whether acute or convalescent, the COVID-19 samples came from the United States, Italy and Spain. Sample material is recorded as cDNA or gDNA derived from T cells, B-cell-depleted T cells, or PBMCs.

Between the trimmed V and J ends, which lost 6 bases and 0 bases, there was a span of 9 bases. CDR1 is MNHEY and CDR2 is SMNVEV in the germline V gene (reference sequence). The CDR3 has 15 amino acids. In the source study's methods: It was from reference gene primer amplification that nucleated cell counts were estimated. The method was immunoSEQ multiplex PCR; TCRdb's version includes in-frame clones alone and lacks a portion of them. D and trimming were read from the DNA, whereas the V and J calls and clone size are those reported in that table. The table lists over 75,000 clones, around four fifths of them singletons.

The source of this sequence is a human donor in a cohort sampled during active COVID-19. Sequencing input: peripheral blood. The chain links TRBV27 to TRBJ2-6; perhaps TRBD2 as D (6 bases). In nucleotides, the CDR3 is TGTGCCAGCAGGGGTAGCGGCTCTGGGGCCAACGTCCTGACTTTC. Residues: CASRGSGSGANVLTF.